This TCR beta chain was identified during a study of shared clonotypes between healthy human individuals. This clone was counted many times. Its specificity is not known. The same CDR3 arises from other DNA sequences in this sample as well. Germline V CDR1 and CDR2: MNHEY, SVGAGI. Trimming removed 4 bases at V and 6 bases at J, with 13 bases between. CDR3 length equals 13 residues. Findings and caveats of the study: Against clonotypes common to all four donors, non-shared ones had lower generation probabilities.

TCRdb's copy holds only in-frame clones and misses some; the assay was immunoSEQ multiplex PCR. Of 95,000 to 120,000 clones in the sample, about 71% were seen once. Combining CD45RO+ cells with CCR7-negative CD45RA+ TemRA cells gave CD8 memory. This receptor was taken from a woman in her twenties or thirties in good health. Sequences were obtained from memory CD8+ T cells sorted from blood. The subset was: CD45RO+ cells pooled with CCR7-negative TemRA cells. This chain connects TRBV6-5 to TRBJ2-7; tentative D call: TRBD1 (5 bases). CDR3 coding DNA: TGTGCCAGCAGTTCAGGGTTACGAGGCGAGCAGTACTTC. As protein: CASSSGLRGEQYF.